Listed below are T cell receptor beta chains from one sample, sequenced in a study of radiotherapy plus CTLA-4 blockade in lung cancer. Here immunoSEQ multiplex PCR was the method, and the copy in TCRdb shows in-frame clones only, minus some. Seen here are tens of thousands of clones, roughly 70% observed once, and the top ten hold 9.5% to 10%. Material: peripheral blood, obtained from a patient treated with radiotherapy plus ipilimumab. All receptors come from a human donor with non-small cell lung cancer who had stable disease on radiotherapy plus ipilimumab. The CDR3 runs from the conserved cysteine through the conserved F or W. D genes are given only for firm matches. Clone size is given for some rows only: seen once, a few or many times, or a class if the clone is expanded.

CDR3 DNA: TGCAGCGTTTTGACAGGATATGGCTACACCTTC
CDR3 protein: CSVLTGYGYTF
clone size: -
V gene: TRBV29-1
J gene: TRBJ1-2
D gene: -

CDR3 DNA: TGTGCCAGCAGCTTGCGGGCAGGGGATAATTCACCCCTCCACTTT
CDR3 protein: CASSLRAGDNSPLHF
clone size: -
V gene: TRBV5-8
J gene: TRBJ1-6
D gene: -

CDR3 DNA: TGTGCCAGCAGCCTCGCTTGGGACACACCGATACACTCTGGAAACACCATATATTTT
CDR3 protein: CASSLAWDTPIHSGNTIYF
clone size: -
V gene: TRBV11-2
J gene: TRBJ1-3
D gene: -

CDR3 DNA: TGTGCCTGGAGTACAAATACGCAGTATTTT
CDR3 protein: CAWSTNTQYF
clone size: -
V gene: TRBV30
J gene: TRBJ2-3
D gene: -

CDR3 DNA: TGTGCCAGCACCCGGGACGGGAGCTCCTACGAGCAGTACTTC
CDR3 protein: CASTRDGSSYEQYF
clone size: -
V gene: TRBV6-6
J gene: TRBJ2-7
D gene: -

CDR3 DNA: TGTGCCTGGATTCAGGGAAGCTCCTACAATGAGCAGTTCTTC
CDR3 protein: CAWIQGSSYNEQFF
clone size: -
V gene: TRBV30
J gene: TRBJ2-1
D gene: -

CDR3 DNA: TGTGCCAGCAGCCGAGGTAGCCGATATGGAAACACCATATATTTT
CDR3 protein: CASSRGSRYGNTIYF
clone size: once
V gene: TRBV5-6
J gene: TRBJ1-3
D gene: -

CDR3 DNA: TGTGCCAGCAGCCCTCCGACAGGCTACTACGAGCAGTACTTC
CDR3 protein: CASSPPTGYYEQYF
clone size: once
V gene: TRBV7-3
J gene: TRBJ2-7
D gene: -

CDR3 DNA: TGTGCCAGCAGACCCCAACAGCTGAACACTGAAGCTTTCTTT
CDR3 protein: CASRPQQLNTEAFF
clone size: -
V gene: TRBV7-9
J gene: TRBJ1-1
D gene: -

CDR3 DNA: TGTGCCAGCAGTGAGGGGCAGGTTTCCGTCGGAGAGCTGTTTTTT
CDR3 protein: CASSEGQVSVGELFF
clone size: -
V gene: TRBV25-1
J gene: TRBJ2-2
D gene: -

CDR3 DNA: TGTGCCAGCAGTTACGGAGGCGGGGGATCCAACTATGGCTACACCTTC
CDR3 protein: CASSYGGGGSNYGYTF
clone size: -
V gene: TRBV6-5
J gene: TRBJ1-2
D gene: -

CDR3 DNA: TGTGCCAGCAGTGGACAGGGTACCGATGAGCAGTTCTTC
CDR3 protein: CASSGQGTDEQFF
clone size: once
V gene: TRBV6-1
J gene: TRBJ2-1
D gene: TRBD1

CDR3 DNA: TGTGCTAGTGGTTTTTTTCTCCAGGGGATGTCCTACAATGAGCAGTTCTTC
CDR3 protein: CASGFFLQGMSYNEQFF
clone size: -
V gene: TRBV12-5
J gene: TRBJ2-1
D gene: -

CDR3 DNA: TGTGCCGGGGCCACTTCGAACACTGAAGCTTTCTTT
CDR3 protein: CAGATSNTEAFF
clone size: few
V gene: TRBV30
J gene: TRBJ1-1
D gene: -

CDR3 DNA: TGTGCCAGCAGTTTGAGTTACCAAGAGACCCAGTACTTC
CDR3 protein: CASSLSYQETQYF
clone size: -
V gene: TRBV6-1
J gene: TRBJ2-5
D gene: -

CDR3 DNA: TGTGCCACCAGCAGAGGTTTGACAGGGTCCCCATCGGGAGCCAACGTCCTGACTTTC
CDR3 protein: CATSRGLTGSPSGANVLTF
clone size: few
V gene: TRBV15
J gene: TRBJ2-6
D gene: TRBD1

CDR3 DNA: TGTGCCAGCAGCTTGAGAGCGGCTGGAAACACCATATATTTT
CDR3 protein: CASSLRAAGNTIYF
clone size: few
V gene: TRBV7-2
J gene: TRBJ1-3
D gene: -

CDR3 DNA: TGCGCCAGCAGCTTGGGGGGCGCCCCGAACACAGATACGCAGTATTTT
CDR3 protein: CASSLGGAPNTDTQYF
clone size: -
V gene: TRBV5-1
J gene: TRBJ2-3
D gene: -

CDR3 DNA: TGTGCCAGCAGCTTTGACCTGACCCGACAGGGGTCCACAGATACGCAGTATTTT
CDR3 protein: CASSFDLTRQGSTDTQYF
clone size: once
V gene: TRBV5-4
J gene: TRBJ2-3
D gene: TRBD1

CDR3 DNA: TGTGCCAGCAGCTTGGCTGGGGGCCCGGACTATGGCTACACCTTC
CDR3 protein: CASSLAGGPDYGYTF
clone size: once
V gene: TRBV7-9
J gene: TRBJ1-2
D gene: -

CDR3 DNA: TGTGCCAGCAGCTTTAGTTTCCCAGGGTATGGCTACACCTTC
CDR3 protein: CASSFSFPGYGYTF
clone size: once
V gene: TRBV11-2
J gene: TRBJ1-2
D gene: -

CDR3 DNA: TGTGCCAGCAGTTCCCCTGTGGGACACCCCAAAGAGGCAGAGCAGTTCTTC
CDR3 protein: CASSSPVGHPKEAEQFF
clone size: -
V gene: TRBV13
J gene: TRBJ2-1
D gene: -

CDR3 DNA: TGTGCTAGTGGGGGAGGAGGCGGCAATCAGCCCCAGCATTTT
CDR3 protein: CASGGGGGNQPQHF
clone size: -
V gene: TRBV12-5
J gene: TRBJ1-5
D gene: -

CDR3 DNA: TGTGCCAGAAAGGGACAGGGAACAAATCAGCCCCAGCATTTT
CDR3 protein: CARKGQGTNQPQHF
clone size: -
V gene: TRBV19
J gene: TRBJ1-5
D gene: TRBD1

CDR3 DNA: TGTGCCACCAGCAGAGCCGGCAGGGGGGCTGGAAACACCATATATTTT
CDR3 protein: CATSRAGRGAGNTIYF
clone size: -
V gene: TRBV15
J gene: TRBJ1-3
D gene: TRBD1

CDR3 DNA: TGTGCCAGCAGTTACCAGGGTGGACCCTACGAGCAGTACTTC
CDR3 protein: CASSYQGGPYEQYF
clone size: many
V gene: TRBV6-5
J gene: TRBJ2-7
D gene: -